Listed here are 29 T cell receptor beta chains from one sample, sequenced in a study of radiotherapy plus CTLA-4 blockade in lung cancer. Libraries were prepared by immunoSEQ multiplex PCR; TCRdb keeps only in-frame clonotypes and omits some of them. The table lists tens of thousands of clones, 85% to 90% of them singletons, with roughly 5% in the top ten. The source material was peripheral blood, sampled from a patient treated with radiotherapy plus ipilimumab. These receptors came from a human donor with non-small cell lung cancer who had stable disease on radiotherapy plus ipilimumab.

V usage is TRBV2 and J usage is TRBJ2-7; TRBD2 aligns across 14 bases. The CDR3 has 14 residues. CDR1 SNHLY and CDR2 FYNNEI come from the germline V gene. The V gene end was trimmed by 6 bases and the J gene end by 9 bases; junction bases not matched to a gene: 7. CDR3: CASRLPGLAGAQYF. In DNA form, the CDR3 reads TGTGCCAGCAGGCTCCCGGGACTAGCGGGAGCGCAGTACTTC. Drawing the rest from reference TRBV2 and TRBJ2-7, the complete variable domain is EPEVTQTPSHQVTQMGQEVILRCVPISNHLYFYWYRQILGQKVEFLVSFYNNEISEKSEIFDDQFSVERPDGSNFTLKIRSTKLEDSAMYFCASRLPGLAGAQYFGPGTRLTVT.

This rearrangement joins TRBV7-6 to TRBJ2-7, with 9 bases fitting TRBD2. CDR1 is SGHVS and CDR2 is FNYEAQ in the germline V gene. Trimming at V came to 1 base and at J to 2 bases, leaving 15 bases not matched to a gene. This CDR3 is 19 amino acids long. CDR3 loop: CASSLGTSEKDTTPYEQYF. Here the CDR3 DNA reads TGTGCCAGCAGCTTAGGGACTAGCGAAAAGGATACCACGCCCTACGAGCAGTACTTC.

The V and J genes are TRBV7-2 and TRBJ2-1; 9 positions match TRBD1. Looked up from germline, CDR1 is SGHTA and CDR2 is FQGNSA. V shed 5 bases, J shed 6 bases, and the junction held 8 bases outside the gene matches. The CDR3 has 15 amino acids. The CDR3 coding sequence is TGTGCCAGCAGCAGAGAAGGGACAGGGCTCAATGAGCAGTTCTTC. Its protein product is CASSREGTGLNEQFF.

CDR3 amino acids: CASSQGRQRNIQYF. CDR3 sequence (DNA): TGTGCCAGCAGCCAAGGGCGACAGAGAAACATTCAGTACTTC. The V gene is TRBV14, the J gene TRBJ2-4; D may be TRBD1 (5 bases). The CDR3 is 14 amino acids. Per the germline V gene, CDR1 is SGHDN and CDR2 is FVKESK. Trimming removed 1 base from V and 6 bases from J, with 10 bases in between.

CDR3 protein: CASSIKERAYEQYF. DNA for the CDR3: TGTGCCAGTAGTATCAAGGAGAGAGCCTACGAGCAGTACTTC. V gene TRBV19 combines with J gene TRBJ2-7; D not certain. Germline V gene data show CDR1 as LNHDA and CDR2 as SQIVND (reference sequence). The CDR3 contains 14 residues. The germline V and J ends were trimmed by 3 bases and 2 bases, with 11 bases remaining between them.

The rearrangement uses TRBV27 and TRBJ2-5, with 10 positions matching TRBD1. This CDR3 comprises 15 residues. After removal of 3 bases from V and 5 bases from J, the junction contained 6 bases not matched to a gene. Per the germline V gene, CDR1 is MNHEY and CDR2 is SMNVEV (reference sequence). CDR3: CASSFRQGARETQYF. DNA for the CDR3: TGTGCCAGCAGTTTTCGACAGGGGGCGAGGGAGACCCAGTACTTC.

The CDR3 sequence is CASSDEGAPNEQFF. In DNA, the CDR3 is TGTGCCAGCAGTGACGAAGGGGCCCCCAATGAGCAGTTCTTC. The chain carries TRBV6-4 and TRBJ2-1, with D tentatively TRBD1 (5 bases). This CDR3 comprises 14 residues. Trimming pared 2 bases from V and 6 bases from J, leaving 11 bases between. Germline V gene sequence: CDR1 MRHNA, CDR2 SNTAGT.

This chain connects TRBV7-9 to TRBJ2-7, with TRBD1 as a possible D gene (6 bases). V was cut by 3 bases and J by 3 bases, with 18 bases left in between. The CDR3 has 16 amino acids. The germline gives CDR1 SEHNR, CDR2 FQNEAQ (reference sequence). The CDR3 reads CASSFTTGTSVYEQYF. The CDR3 bases are TGTGCCAGCAGCTTTACGACCGGGACATCAGTCTACGAGCAGTACTTC.

This chain links TRBV10-2 with TRBJ1-5; D is unclear. Trimming took 0 bases from V and 3 from J, leaving 15 bases between them. CDR1 is WSHSY and CDR2 is SAAADI in the germline V gene. The CDR3 has 17 amino acids. CDR3 nucleotide sequence: TGCGCCAGCAGTGAGTCGAACTTCCGAAGCCACAATCAGCCCCAGCATTTT. Translating gives CASSESNFRSHNQPQHF.

This rearrangement joins TRBV19 to TRBJ2-3, with 10 positions matching TRBD2. V shed 5 bases, J shed 2 bases, and the junction held 10 bases outside the gene matches. Germline V CDR1 and CDR2: LNHDA, SQIVND (reference sequence). This CDR3 region has 17 residues. Written as DNA, the CDR3 is TGTGCCAGTAGTGAACTAGCGGGGAGTAGGTCCACAGATACGCAGTATTTT. It encodes CASSELAGSRSTDTQYF.

This sequence joins TRBV7-2 and TRBJ2-7, with 10 bases fitting TRBD1. Germline V gives CDR1 SGHTA, CDR2 FQGNSA. The CDR3 spans 15 residues. The ends lost 5 bases at V and 3 bases at J; junction bases unmatched: 7. The CDR3 DNA reads TGTGCCAGCAGCGCCCGACAGGGGGCGTTCTACGAGCAGTACTTC. It encodes CASSARQGAFYEQYF.

This clone came up once. This chain joins TRBV7-3 and TRBJ2-2, with 9 bases matching TRBD2. The ends lost 3 bases at V and 4 bases at J; junction bases unmatched: 0. The CDR3 is 14 residues long. CDR1 is SGHTA and CDR2 is FQGTGA in the germline V gene. DNA of the CDR3: TGTGCCAGCAGCTTTAGCGGGAGCACCGGGGAGCTGTTTTTT. Translated, it gives CASSFSGSTGELFF.

V and J are TRBV6-1 and TRBJ2-2; 8 nucleotides align to TRBD2. CDR1 MNHNS and CDR2 SASEGT come from the germline V gene. Trimming at V came to 6 bases and at J to 4 bases, leaving 4 bases not matched to a gene. The CDR3 sequence is 14 residues long. The CDR3 nucleotides read TGTGCCAGCAGAAGCGGGAGCTCCACCGGGGAGCTGTTTTTT. Translating gives CASRSGSSTGELFF.

The CDR3 DNA is TGTGCCAGCAGTTTTCAGGGAGGGAGGGAGACCCAGTACTTC. Protein sequence: CASSFQGGRETQYF. This chain uses TRBV6-5 with TRBJ2-5; 7 bases are a match to TRBD2. With V trimmed by 4 bases and J by 5 bases, 7 bases remained unmatched. CDR1 and CDR2 (germline): MNHEY, SVGAGI. The CDR3 has 14 amino acids.

On this clone itself: The junction and the germline gene differ at one end; a read error may be behind it. The sample carries other DNA sequences with the same CDR3. V gene TRBV19 combines with J gene TRBJ2-3, with 8 bases lining up with TRBD2. CDR1 LNHDA and CDR2 SQIVND come from the germline V gene (reference sequence). The CDR3 runs to 16 residues. The CDR3 loop is CASSIPTTSGTDTQYF. For the CDR3, the DNA is TGCGCCAGTAGTATCCCCACGACTAGCGGCACAGATACGCAGTATTTT.

The chain couples TRBV28 to TRBJ2-1; 11 bases are a match to TRBD2. CDR3 size: 14 residues. Germline V gives CDR1 MDHEN, CDR2 SYDVKM. V dropped 7 bases and J dropped 3; count of bases not matched to a gene: 2. The CDR3 reads CASILAGGYNEQFF. The DNA for the CDR3 is TGTGCCAGCATCCTAGCGGGGGGCTACAATGAGCAGTTCTTC.

The V and J genes are TRBV28 and TRBJ2-7; no reliable D call. The V end lost 6 bases, the J end lost 1 base, and 16 bases lay between the germline ends. CDR1 MDHEN and CDR2 SYDVKM come from the germline V gene. CDR3 length: 15 residues. The CDR3 DNA is TGTGCCAGCAGCCCCCAAGCAGGCCGATCCTACGAGCAGTACTTC. Translation gives CASSPQAGRSYEQYF.

V and J are TRBV5-6 and TRBJ2-7; possible D gene TRBD1, 6 bases. Germline V CDR1 and CDR2: SGHDT, YYEEEE. V lost 2 bases and J 5 bases, leaving 11 bases between the germline ends. The CDR3 totals 13 residues. The CDR3 loop is CASSLPRGNEQYF. In DNA, the CDR3 is TGTGCCAGCAGCTTACCCAGGGGAAACGAGCAGTACTTC.

The chain recombines TRBV7-9 with TRBJ2-3; D call uncertain. This CDR3 comprises 15 residues. The germline V gene encodes CDR1 SEHNR and CDR2 FQNEAQ (reference sequence). The V and J ends lost 2 bases and 1 base respectively, with 10 bases between them. For the CDR3, the DNA is TGTGCCAGCAGCTTAATGGCAGGTGGCACAGATACGCAGTATTTT. It translates to CASSLMAGGTDTQYF.

The V and J genes are TRBV7-6 and TRBJ2-3, with 9 nucleotides matching TRBD2. Germline V gene lookup returns CDR1 SGHVS and CDR2 FNYEAQ. This CDR3 is 19 amino acids long. J gave up 6 bases and V 1 base, and 17 bases lay outside the gene matches. CDR3 amino acids: CASSLGLRELAGPGDTQYF. CDR3 coding DNA: TGTGCCAGCAGCTTAGGACTTAGGGAACTAGCGGGCCCAGGGGATACGCAGTATTTT.

In DNA form, the CDR3 reads TGTGCCAGCTCACCACGCGGGAGGCTCCCTAATGAGCAGTTCTTC. This sequence encodes CASSPRGRLPNEQFF. The chain uses TRBV18 and TRBJ2-1; 8 bases map to TRBD2. This CDR3 region has 15 residues. V lost 1 base, J lost 7 bases, and 6 bases stayed unmatched. In germline, CDR1 is KGHSH, CDR2 LQKENI.

The V and J genes are TRBV5-5 and TRBJ2-1; 11 bases fit TRBD2. J gave up 3 bases and V 3 bases, and 2 bases lay outside the gene matches. CDR1 and CDR2 from the germline V gene are SGHKS and YYEKEE (reference sequence). CDR3 size: 15 residues. The CDR3 region is CASSSLAGGYNEQFF. In nucleotides, the CDR3 is TGTGCCAGCAGCTCCCTAGCGGGGGGCTACAATGAGCAGTTCTTC.

This chain connects TRBV6-6 to TRBJ1-5; D perhaps matches TRBD1 (6 bases). This CDR3 region has 16 residues. The germline V gene encodes CDR1 MNHNY and CDR2 SVGAGI (reference sequence). The V end lost 0 bases, the J end lost 0 bases, and 9 bases lay between the germline ends. CDR3 coding DNA: TGTGCCAGCAGTTACTCCAGGGGATATAGCAATCAGCCCCAGCATTTT. Translated, it gives CASSYSRGYSNQPQHF.

The gene calls are TRBV5-1 and TRBJ1-1; tentatively, D is TRBD1 (5 bases). The germline V and J ends were trimmed by 5 bases and 6 bases, with 20 bases remaining between them. The CDR3 loop spans 15 amino acids. Germline assignment: CDR1 SGHRS and CDR2 YFSETQ. CDR3 sequence: CASSRDPQGMPEAFF. The DNA for the CDR3 is TGCGCCAGCAGTCGAGACCCCCAGGGTATGCCTGAAGCTTTCTTT.

The CDR3 sequence is CASSLYYDQETQYF. Here the CDR3 DNA reads TGTGCCAGCAGCCTGTACTACGATCAAGAGACCCAGTACTTC. The chain has TRBV9 and TRBJ2-5; no firm D call. This CDR3 has 14 amino acids. CDR1 is SGDLS, CDR2 YYNGEE, per germline. V shed 4 bases and J shed 2 bases, with 12 bases lying between them.

The chain couples TRBV5-8 to TRBJ1-1; 7 nucleotides line up with TRBD1. Germline V gene data show CDR1 as SGHTS and CDR2 as YDEGEE. V lost 4 bases and J lost 7; bases outside the gene matches: 4. The CDR3 consists of 12 residues. CDR3 amino acids: CASSPDRVEAFF. CDR3 nucleotides: TGTGCCAGCAGCCCCGACAGGGTTGAAGCTTTCTTT.

This clone was counted once. The chain's CDR3 is CASSLAGTGGYTGELFF. The CDR3, as DNA: TGTGCCAGCAGCCTCGCCGGGACAGGGGGTTACACCGGGGAGCTGTTTTTT. The chain carries TRBV7-2 and TRBJ2-2; TRBD1 aligns across 11 bases. The trim removed 5 bases at V and 3 bases at J, leaving 8 bases unmatched. Germline CDR1 SGHTA, CDR2 FQGNSA. The CDR3 contains 17 residues.

The V gene is TRBV5-1, the J gene TRBJ2-3; 11 nucleotides agree with TRBD1. J was trimmed by 3 bases and V by 4 bases; bases with no gene match: 4. The CDR3 has 15 residues. Per the germline V gene, CDR1 is SGHRS and CDR2 is YFSETQ. The CDR3 reads CASSAGQGATDTQYF. The CDR3 nucleotides are TGCGCCAGCAGCGCCGGACAGGGGGCAACAGATACGCAGTATTTT.

The chain combines TRBV5-6 with TRBJ2-2; no reliable D call. CDR1 SGHDT and CDR2 YYEEEE come from the germline V gene. The V and J ends lost 4 bases and 0 bases respectively, with 4 bases between them. The CDR3 extends over 13 amino acids. The CDR3 DNA follows: TGTGCCAGCAGCCTTCCGAACACCGGGGAGCTGTTTTTT. This encodes CASSLPNTGELFF.